These T cell receptor beta chains were read from a single sample in a study of regulatory T cells in long-lasting Graves disease. TCRdb used MiXCR to reprocess the multiplex PCR reads, holding one entry per CDR3 protein. The data contain more than 300,000 distinct CDR3 sequences, 12% of them singletons. The same data also contributed to another study, on T cells in Graves' hyperthyroidism and ophthalmopathy.

The material was peripheral blood mononuclear cells (PBMCs), obtained at new diagnosis, from a patient treated with antithyroid drugs. The origin of the receptors is a woman between 18 and 29 years old with Graves disease. CDR3s include the opening cysteine and the closing phenylalanine or tryptophan. The order of the fields is J gene, V gene, D gene, clone size, CDR3 protein, CDR3 DNA. D genes are given only for firm matches. Not every row has a clone size; where given, it reads once, few, many or a size class.

TRBJ1-3 TRBV28 - many CASIPRPGNTIYF TGTGCCAGCATCCCACGACCTGGAAACACCATATATTTT
TRBJ1-5 TRBV20-1 TRBD1 few CSAPDRGGQPQHF TGCAGTGCTCCCGACAGGGGTGGACAGCCCCAGCATTTT
TRBJ2-7 TRBV4-1 - once CASSQAITTEQYF TGCGCCAGCAGCCAAGCTATTACCACGGAGCAGTACTTC
TRBJ1-2 TRBV12-3/TRBV12-4 TRBD1 - CASSPTGGGWSGYGYTF TGTGCCAGCAGTCCAACAGGGGGCGGGTGGTCCGGCTATGGCTACACCTTC
TRBJ2-1 TRBV6-1 TRBD2 few CASERTSGSLHNEQFF TGTGCCAGCGAACGAACTAGCGGGAGCCTCCACAATGAGCAGTTCTTC
TRBJ2-1 TRBV29-1 - few CSVEGPFGLEQFF TGCAGTGTTGAGGGCCCCTTCGGTCTTGAGCAGTTCTTC
TRBJ2-7 TRBV29-1 TRBD1 many CSVERLQGAGEQYF TGCAGCGTTGAACGCCTACAGGGGGCAGGGGAGCAGTACTTC
TRBJ2-2 TRBV20-1 TRBD2 many CSARAGLAGGETGELFF TGCAGTGCTAGAGCCGGACTAGCGGGGGGAGAGACCGGGGAGCTGTTTTTT
TRBJ2-3 TRBV6-2/TRBV6-3 TRBD2 few CASSPSGLADTQYF TGTGCCAGCAGTCCTTCGGGACTAGCAGATACGCAGTATTTT
TRBJ1-5 TRBV12-3/TRBV12-4 - many CASSIRSNQPQHF TGTGCCAGCAGCATAAGAAGCAATCAGCCCCAGCATTTT
TRBJ1-6 TRBV20-1 TRBD1 many CSAAQQGNSPLHF TGCAGTGCCGCGCAACAGGGGAACTCACCCCTCCACTTT
TRBJ1-2 TRBV20-1 - many CSAPGGGSNYGYTF TGCAGTGCTCCCGGGGGGGGATCGAACTATGGCTACACCTTC
TRBJ2-2 TRBV29-1 - many CSAEDPQKNTGELFF TGCAGCGCCGAGGACCCTCAAAAGAACACCGGGGAGCTGTTTTTT
TRBJ2-7 TRBV20-1 TRBD1 many CSAGVGQRGPEQYF TGCAGTGCCGGGGTGGGACAGAGGGGTCCTGAGCAGTACTTC